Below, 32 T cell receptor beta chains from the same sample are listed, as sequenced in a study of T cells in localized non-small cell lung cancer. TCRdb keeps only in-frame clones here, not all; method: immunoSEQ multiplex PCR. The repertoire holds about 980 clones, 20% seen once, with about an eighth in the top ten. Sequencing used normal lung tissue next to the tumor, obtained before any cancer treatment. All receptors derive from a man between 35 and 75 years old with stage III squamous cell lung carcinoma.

The CDR3 sequence is CASSDQDQPQHF. DNA for the CDR3: TGTGCCAGCAGCGACCAGGATCAGCCCCAGCATTTT. The chain uses TRBV9 and TRBJ1-5; D gene unclear. Per germline, CDR1 SGDLS and CDR2 YYNGEE. This CDR3 has 12 amino acids. Trimming took off 3 bases at V and 5 bases at J, with 6 bases between the two ends.

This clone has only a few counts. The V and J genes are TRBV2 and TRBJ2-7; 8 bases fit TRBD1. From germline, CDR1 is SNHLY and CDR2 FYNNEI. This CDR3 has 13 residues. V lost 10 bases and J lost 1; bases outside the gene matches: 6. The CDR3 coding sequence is TGTGCCACTCGACAGGGGTCATCCTACGAGCAGTACTTC. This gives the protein CATRQGSSYEQYF.

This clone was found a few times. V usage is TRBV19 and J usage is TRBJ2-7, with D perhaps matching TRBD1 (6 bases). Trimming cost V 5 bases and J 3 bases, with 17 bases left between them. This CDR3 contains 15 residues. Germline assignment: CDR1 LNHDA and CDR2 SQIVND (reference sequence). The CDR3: CASSPIQGTRYEQYF. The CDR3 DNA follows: TGTGCCAGTAGTCCCATACAGGGTACACGCTACGAGCAGTACTTC.

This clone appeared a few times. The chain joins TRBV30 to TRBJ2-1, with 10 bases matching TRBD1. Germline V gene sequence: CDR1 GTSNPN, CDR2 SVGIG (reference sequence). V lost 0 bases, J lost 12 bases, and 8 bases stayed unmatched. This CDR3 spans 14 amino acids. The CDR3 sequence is CAWSVGQGTFGQFF. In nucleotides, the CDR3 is TGTGCCTGGAGTGTGGGACAGGGGACGTTCGGGCAGTTCTTC.

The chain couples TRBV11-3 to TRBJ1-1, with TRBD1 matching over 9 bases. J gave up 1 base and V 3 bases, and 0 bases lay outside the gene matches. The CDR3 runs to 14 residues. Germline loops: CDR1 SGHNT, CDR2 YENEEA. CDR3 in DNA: TGTGCCAGCAGCTTGGACAGGGGGAACACTGAAGCTTTCTTT. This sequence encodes CASSLDRGNTEAFF. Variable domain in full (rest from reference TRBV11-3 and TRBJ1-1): EAGVVQSPRYKIIEKKQPVAFWCNPISGHNTLYWYLQNLGQGPELLIRYENEEAVDDSQLPKDRFSAERLKGVDSTLKIQPAELGDSAVYLCASSLDRGNTEAFFGQGTRLTVV.

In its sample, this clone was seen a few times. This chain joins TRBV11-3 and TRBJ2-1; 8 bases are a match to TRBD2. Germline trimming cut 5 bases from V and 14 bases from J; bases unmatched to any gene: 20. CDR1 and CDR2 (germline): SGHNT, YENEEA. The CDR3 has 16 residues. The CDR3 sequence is CASSITGTREGDGKFF. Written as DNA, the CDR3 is TGTGCCAGCAGCATAACCGGGACCCGGGAGGGGGACGGGAAGTTCTTC.

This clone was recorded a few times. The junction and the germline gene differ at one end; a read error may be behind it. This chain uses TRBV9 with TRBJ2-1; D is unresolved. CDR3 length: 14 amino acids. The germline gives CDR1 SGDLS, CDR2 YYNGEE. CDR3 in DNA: TGTGCCAGCAGTGTAGAAGCCCGGGACAATGAGCAGTTCTTC. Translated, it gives CASSVEARDNEQFF.

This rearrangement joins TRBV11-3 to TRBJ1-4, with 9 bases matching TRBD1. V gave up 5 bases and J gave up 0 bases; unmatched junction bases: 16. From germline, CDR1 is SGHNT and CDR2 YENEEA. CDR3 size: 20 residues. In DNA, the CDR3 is TGTGCCAGCAGCCGCCGTCCCGGGACAGGGAGAGTGGCAACTAATGAAAAACTGTTTTTT. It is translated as CASSRRPGTGRVATNEKLFF.

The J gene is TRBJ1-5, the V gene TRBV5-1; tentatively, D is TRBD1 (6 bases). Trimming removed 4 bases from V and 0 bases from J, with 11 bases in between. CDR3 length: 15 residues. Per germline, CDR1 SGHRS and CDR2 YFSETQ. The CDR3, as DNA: TGCGCCAGCAGCCAGGGGTGGGGTAGCAATCAGCCCCAGCATTTT. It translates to CASSQGWGSNQPQHF. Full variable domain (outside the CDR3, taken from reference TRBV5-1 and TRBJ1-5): KAGVTQTPRYLIKTRGQQVTLSCSPISGHRSVSWYQQTPGQGLQFLFEYFSETQRNKGNFPGRFSGRQFSNSRSEMNVSTLELGDSALYLCASSQGWGSNQPQHFGDGTRLSIL.

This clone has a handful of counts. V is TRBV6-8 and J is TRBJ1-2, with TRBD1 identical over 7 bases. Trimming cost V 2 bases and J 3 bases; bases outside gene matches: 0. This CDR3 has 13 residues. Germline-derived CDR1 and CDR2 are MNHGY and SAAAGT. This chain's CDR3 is CASSYDRDYGYTF. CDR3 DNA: TGTGCCAGCAGTTACGACAGGGACTATGGCTACACCTTC.

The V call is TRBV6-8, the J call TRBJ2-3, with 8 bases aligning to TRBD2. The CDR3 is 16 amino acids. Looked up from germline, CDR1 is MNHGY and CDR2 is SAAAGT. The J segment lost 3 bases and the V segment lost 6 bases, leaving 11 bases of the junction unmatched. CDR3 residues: CASSLRAGEATDTQYF. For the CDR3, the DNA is TGTGCCAGCAGCCTGAGAGCGGGGGAGGCTACAGATACGCAGTATTTT.

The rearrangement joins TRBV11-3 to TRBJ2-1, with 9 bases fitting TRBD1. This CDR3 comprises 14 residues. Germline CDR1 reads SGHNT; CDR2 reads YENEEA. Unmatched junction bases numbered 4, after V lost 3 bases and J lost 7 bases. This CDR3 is CASSFGTGLNEQFF. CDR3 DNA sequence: TGTGCCAGCAGCTTCGGGACAGGGTTAAATGAGCAGTTCTTC.

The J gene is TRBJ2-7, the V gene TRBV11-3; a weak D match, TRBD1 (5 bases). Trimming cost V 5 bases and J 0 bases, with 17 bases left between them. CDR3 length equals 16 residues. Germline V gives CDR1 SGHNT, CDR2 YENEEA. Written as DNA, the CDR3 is TGTGCCAGCAGCCCCCTGATAGGGGTGAGCTCCTACGAGCAGTACTTC. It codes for CASSPLIGVSSYEQYF.

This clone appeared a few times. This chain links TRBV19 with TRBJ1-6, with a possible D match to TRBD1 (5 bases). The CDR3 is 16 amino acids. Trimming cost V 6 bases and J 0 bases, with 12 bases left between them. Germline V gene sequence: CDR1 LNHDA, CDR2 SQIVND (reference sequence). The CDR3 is CASSRDSSSYNSPLHF. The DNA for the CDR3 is TGTGCCAGTAGCAGGGACTCCAGCTCCTATAATTCACCCCTCCACTTT. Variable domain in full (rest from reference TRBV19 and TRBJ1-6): DGGITQSPKYLFRKEGQNVTLSCEQNLNHDAMYWYRQDPGQGLRLIYYSQIVNDFQKGDIAEGYSVSREKKESFPLTVTSAQKNPTAFYLCASSRDSSSYNSPLHFGNGTRLTVT.

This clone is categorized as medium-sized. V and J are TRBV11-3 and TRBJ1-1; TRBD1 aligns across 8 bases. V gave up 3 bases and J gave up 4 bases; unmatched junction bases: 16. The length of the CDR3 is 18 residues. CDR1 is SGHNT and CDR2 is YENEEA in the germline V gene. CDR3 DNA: TGTGCCAGCAGCTTTAGTCCGGTGACGACAGGGGCTAGCACTGAAGCTTTCTTT. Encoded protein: CASSFSPVTTGASTEAFF. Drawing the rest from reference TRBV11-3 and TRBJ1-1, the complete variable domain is EAGVVQSPRYKIIEKKQPVAFWCNPISGHNTLYWYLQNLGQGPELLIRYENEEAVDDSQLPKDRFSAERLKGVDSTLKIQPAELGDSAVYLCASSFSPVTTGASTEAFFGQGTRLTVV.

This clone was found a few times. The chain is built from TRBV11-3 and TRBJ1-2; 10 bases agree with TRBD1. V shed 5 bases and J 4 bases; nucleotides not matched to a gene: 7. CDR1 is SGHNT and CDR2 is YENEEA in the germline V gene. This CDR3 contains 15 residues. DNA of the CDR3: TGTGCCAGCAGCGTGGACAGGGGGGTTGGCTATGGCTACACCTTC. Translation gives CASSVDRGVGYGYTF.

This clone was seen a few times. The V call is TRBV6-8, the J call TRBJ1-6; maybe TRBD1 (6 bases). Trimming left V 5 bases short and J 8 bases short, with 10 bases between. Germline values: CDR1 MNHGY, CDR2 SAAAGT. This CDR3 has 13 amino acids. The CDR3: CASSGQLYSPLHF. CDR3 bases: TGTGCCAGCAGTGGACAGTTATATTCACCCCTCCACTTT.

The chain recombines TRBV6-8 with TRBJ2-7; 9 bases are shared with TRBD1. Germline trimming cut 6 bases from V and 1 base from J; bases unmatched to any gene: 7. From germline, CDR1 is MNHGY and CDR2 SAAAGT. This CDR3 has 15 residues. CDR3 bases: TGTGCCAGCAGCCCCTCCGGGACAGGGTCCTACGAGCAGTACTTC. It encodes CASSPSGTGSYEQYF.

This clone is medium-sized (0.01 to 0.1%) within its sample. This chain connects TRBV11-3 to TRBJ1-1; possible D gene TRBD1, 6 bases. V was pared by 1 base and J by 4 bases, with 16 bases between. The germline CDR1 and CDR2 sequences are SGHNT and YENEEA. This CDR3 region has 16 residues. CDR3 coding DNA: TGTGCCAGCAGCTTAGGGATAGGGGGGATGGGCACTGAAGCTTTCTTT. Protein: CASSLGIGGMGTEAFF.

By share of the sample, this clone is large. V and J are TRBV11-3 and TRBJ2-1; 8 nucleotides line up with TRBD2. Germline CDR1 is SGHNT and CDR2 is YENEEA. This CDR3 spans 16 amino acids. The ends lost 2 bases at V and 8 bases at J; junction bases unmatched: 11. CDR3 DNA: TGTGCCAGCAGCTTAAGTCAAGCGGGGGCCTGGGATGAGCAGTTCTTC. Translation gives CASSLSQAGAWDEQFF.

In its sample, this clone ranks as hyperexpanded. The CDR3 region has the DNA TGTGCCAGCAGTGAAGCTAGCGGGGGGGCCGATGAGCAGTTCTTC. It specifies CASSEASGGADEQFF. The rearrangement joins TRBV6-1 to TRBJ2-1; 11 nucleotides match TRBD2. The ends lost 0 bases at V and 8 bases at J; junction bases unmatched: 3. CDR1 is MNHNS and CDR2 is SASEGT in the germline V gene. This CDR3 has 15 residues.

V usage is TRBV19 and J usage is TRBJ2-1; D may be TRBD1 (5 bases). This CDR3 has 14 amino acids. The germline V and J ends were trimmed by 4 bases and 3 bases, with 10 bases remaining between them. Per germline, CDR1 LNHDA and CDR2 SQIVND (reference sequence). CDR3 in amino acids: CASSNRQYYNEQFF. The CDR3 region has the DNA TGTGCCAGTAGTAATAGACAGTACTACAATGAGCAGTTCTTC.

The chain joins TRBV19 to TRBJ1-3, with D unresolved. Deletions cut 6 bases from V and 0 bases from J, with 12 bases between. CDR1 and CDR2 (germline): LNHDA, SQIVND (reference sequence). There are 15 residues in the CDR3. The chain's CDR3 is CASRGGSSSGNTIYF. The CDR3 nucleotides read TGTGCCAGTAGGGGAGGATCGAGCTCTGGAAACACCATATATTTT. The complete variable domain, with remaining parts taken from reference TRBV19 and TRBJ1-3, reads DGGITQSPKYLFRKEGQNVTLSCEQNLNHDAMYWYRQDPGQGLRLIYYSQIVNDFQKGDIAEGYSVSREKKESFPLTVTSAQKNPTAFYLCASRGGSSSGNTIYFGEGSWLTVV.

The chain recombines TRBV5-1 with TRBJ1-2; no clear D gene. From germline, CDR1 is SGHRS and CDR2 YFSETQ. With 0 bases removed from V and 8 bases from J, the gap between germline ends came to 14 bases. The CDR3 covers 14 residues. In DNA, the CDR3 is TGCGCCAGCAGCTTGGATGACTCCCGGAAGGGCTACACCTTC. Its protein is CASSLDDSRKGYTF.

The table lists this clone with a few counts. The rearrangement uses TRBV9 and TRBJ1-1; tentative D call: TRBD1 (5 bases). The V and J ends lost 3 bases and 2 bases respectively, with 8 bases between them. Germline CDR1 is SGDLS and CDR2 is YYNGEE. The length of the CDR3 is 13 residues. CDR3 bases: TGTGCCAGCAGCGAGGGACCCAACACTGAAGCTTTCTTT. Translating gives CASSEGPNTEAFF. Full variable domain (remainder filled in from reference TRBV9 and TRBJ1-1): DSGVTQTPKHLITATGQRVTLRCSPRSGDLSVYWYQQSLDQGLQFLIQYYNGEERAKGNILERFSAQQFPDLHSELNLSSLELGDSALYFCASSEGPNTEAFFGQGTRLTVV.

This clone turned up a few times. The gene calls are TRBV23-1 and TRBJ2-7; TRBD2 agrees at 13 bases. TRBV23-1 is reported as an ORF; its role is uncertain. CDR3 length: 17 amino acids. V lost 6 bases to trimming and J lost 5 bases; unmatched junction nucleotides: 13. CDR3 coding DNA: TGCGCCAGCAGCCAAGACGCTGTCGGACTAGCGGGAGACGAGCAGTACTTC. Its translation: CASSQDAVGLAGDEQYF.

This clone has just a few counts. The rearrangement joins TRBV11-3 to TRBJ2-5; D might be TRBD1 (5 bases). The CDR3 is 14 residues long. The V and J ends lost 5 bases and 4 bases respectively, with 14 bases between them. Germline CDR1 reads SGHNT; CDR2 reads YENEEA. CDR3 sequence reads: CASSPRAGPETQYF. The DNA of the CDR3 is TGTGCCAGCAGCCCTAGGGCAGGGCCAGAGACCCAGTACTTC.

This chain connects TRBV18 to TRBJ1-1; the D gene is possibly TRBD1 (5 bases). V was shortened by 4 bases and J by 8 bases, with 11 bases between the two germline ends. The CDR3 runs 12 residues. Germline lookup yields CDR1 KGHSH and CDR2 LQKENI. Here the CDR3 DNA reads TGTGCCAGCTCACAGGGGACTGCCGAAGCTTTCTTT. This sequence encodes CASSQGTAEAFF. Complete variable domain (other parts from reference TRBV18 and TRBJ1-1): NAGVMQNPRHLVRRRGQEARLRCSPMKGHSHVYWYRQLPEEGLKFMVYLQKENIIDESGMPKERFSAEFPKEGPSILRIQQVVRGDSAAYFCASSQGTAEAFFGQGTRLTVV.

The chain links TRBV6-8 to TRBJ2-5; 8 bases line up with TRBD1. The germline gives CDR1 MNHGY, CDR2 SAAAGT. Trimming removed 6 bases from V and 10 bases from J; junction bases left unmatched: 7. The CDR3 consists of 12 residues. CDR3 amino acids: CASSQQGVSQYF. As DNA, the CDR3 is TGTGCCAGCAGCCAACAGGGGGTGAGCCAGTACTTC.

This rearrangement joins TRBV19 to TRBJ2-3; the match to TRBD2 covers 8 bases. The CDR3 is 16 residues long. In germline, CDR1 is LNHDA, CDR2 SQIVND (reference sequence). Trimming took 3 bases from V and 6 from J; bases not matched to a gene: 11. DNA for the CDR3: TGTGCCAGTAGTATCGGGGGAGGGACTAGTGCGGATACGCAGTATTTT. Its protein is CASSIGGGTSADTQYF.

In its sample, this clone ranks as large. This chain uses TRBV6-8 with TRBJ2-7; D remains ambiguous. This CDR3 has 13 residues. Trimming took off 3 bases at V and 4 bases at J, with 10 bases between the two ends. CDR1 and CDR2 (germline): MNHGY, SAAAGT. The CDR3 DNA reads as TGTGCCAGCAGTTATGCGGCCGGATACGAGCAGTACTTC. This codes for CASSYAAGYEQYF.

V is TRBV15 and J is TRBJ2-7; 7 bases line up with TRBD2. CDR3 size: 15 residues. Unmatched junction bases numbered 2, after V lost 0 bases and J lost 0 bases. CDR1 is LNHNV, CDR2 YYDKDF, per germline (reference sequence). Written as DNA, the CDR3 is TGTGCCACCAGCAGAGATTGGGGGGGCTCCTACGAGCAGTACTTC. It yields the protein CATSRDWGGSYEQYF.